The 8 T cell receptor beta chains below were found in one sample sequenced in a study of response to subunit inactivated influenza vaccine (dated by TCRdb to 2016 to 2018). The method was RT-PCR. TCRdb shows the sequencer as Illumina HiSeq 2500. TCRdb itself trimmed the public reads at Q25 with fastp, ran MiXCR and retained productive beta chains. Rows are combined by CDR3 protein, so each entry shows the most common genes and DNA. This sample gives roughly 190,000 distinct CDR3 sequences in total; more than 10% of them show up just once. The ten largest clones add up to roughly 29% of the sample. These same records also appear under a second study, on T cells expressing NK-cell markers. In that second paper, the authors write: The TCR beta cDNA libraries were made using 5'RACE template switching, a step that added both a universal primer site and unique molecular identifiers.

The source material was CD8+ T cells sorted from PBMCs, sampled roughly 12 days after vaccination. All receptors derive from a man aged 45-60 years who received an inactivated influenza vaccine. Donor details come from another sample of the same person, matched by shared clones.

This clonotype was observed many times. CDR3 amino acids: CAWNWGGPYNEQFF. For the CDR3, the DNA is TGTGCCTGGAATTGGGGGGGCCCCTACAATGAGCAGTTCTTC. This chain links TRBV30 with TRBJ2-1, with D maybe TRBD2 (7 bases). Trimming removed 4 bases from V and 2 bases from J, with 12 bases in between. The germline CDR1 and CDR2 sequences are GTSNPN and SVGIG (reference sequence). CDR3 length: 14 amino acids.

In this sample, this clonotype turned up a few times. The chain combines TRBV4-2 with TRBJ1-6, with a tentative D call TRBD1 (5 bases). Between the trimmed V and J ends, which lost 2 bases and 5 bases, there was a span of 10 bases. The V gene's germline CDR1 is LGHNA and CDR2 YNFKEQ. The CDR3 contains 15 residues. The CDR3: CASSQSGGDNSPLHF. In DNA form, the CDR3 reads TGTGCCAGCAGCCAATCTGGGGGAGATAATTCACCCCTCCACTTT.

This chain connects TRBV24-1 to TRBJ2-7; no clear D gene. There are 10 residues in the CDR3. V dropped 2 bases and J dropped 5 bases, with 0 bases sitting between them. Germline V lookup: CDR1 KGHDR, CDR2 SFDVKD. The CDR3 coding sequence is TGTGCCACCAGTGATTACGAGCAGTACTTC. Translation: CATSDYEQYF.

Only a few counts were recorded for this clonotype. V gene TRBV28 combines with J gene TRBJ1-5, with D perhaps matching TRBD1 (6 bases). Trimming shortened V by 5 bases and J by 6 bases, and 11 bases separated the two germline ends. The CDR3 length is 13 residues. In germline, CDR1 is MDHEN, CDR2 SYDVKM. CDR3 amino acids: CASSPQGSQPQHF. CDR3 in DNA: TGTGCCAGCAGTCCCCAGGGGAGTCAGCCCCAGCATTTT.

The rearrangement links TRBV4-1 to TRBJ1-1; possible D gene TRBD1, 5 bases. The CDR3 runs 15 residues. With 1 base removed from V and 0 bases from J, the gap between germline ends came to 9 bases. The germline gives CDR1 MGHRA, CDR2 YSYEKL. Here the CDR3 reads CASSQGGHLNTEAFF. The CDR3 DNA follows: TGCGCCAGCAGCCAAGGAGGACACTTGAACACTGAAGCTTTCTTT.

In this sample, this clonotype turned up a few times. The genes are TRBV20-1 and TRBJ2-7; possibly TRBD2 for D (5 bases). The V gene lost 4 bases and the J gene lost 0 bases, with 10 bases spanning the gap. Germline values: CDR1 DFQATT, CDR2 SNEGSKA (reference sequence). CDR3 size: 13 residues. The CDR3 bases are TGCAGTGCTACCGGGATATCCTCCTACGAGCAGTACTTC. Its protein is CSATGISSYEQYF.

The chain couples TRBV4-2 to TRBJ2-1; D unresolved. CDR3 length equals 15 residues. Germline CDR1 reads LGHNA; CDR2 reads YNFKEQ. Trimming removed 0 bases at V and 3 bases at J, with 9 bases between. The CDR3 sequence: CASSQDGENYNEQFF. DNA for the CDR3: TGTGCCAGCAGCCAAGACGGAGAGAACTACAATGAGCAGTTCTTC.

The genes are TRBV12-3 or TRBV12-4 and TRBJ2-5; 12 bases are shared with TRBD1. The V and J ends lost 2 bases and 5 bases, in that order; junction bases with no gene match: 9. This CDR3 has 17 amino acids. Here the CDR3 reads CASSLFMGQGAGETQYF. CDR3 sequence (DNA): TGTGCCAGCAGTTTATTTATGGGACAGGGGGCGGGGGAGACCCAGTACTTC.